The clone carrying this T cell receptor (beta chain) is a singleton in its sample. Its antigen is unidentified. Reverse transcription used roughly 450 ng RNA and constant-region primers for alpha and beta. Using multiplexing indices, alpha and beta chain libraries were generated apart by chain-specific third strand synthesis. Second strand DNA was synthesized using a primer at the SP2 site. MiXCR, run by TCRdb on the 5' RACE reads, gives a single entry per CDR3 protein. Of about 18,000 distinct CDR3 sequences listed, 9.5% to 15% are singletons. The repertoire came from unfractionated whole blood and reflected all unsorted peripheral T cells. The source of the sample is a study of HIV-infected patients and healthy controls. Regarding the study as a whole: HIV-infected repertoires had significantly higher mean Gini indices than controls, possibly reflecting oligoclonality. In healthy controls, MAIT alpha CDR3s were common; in HIV+ repertoires, severely depleted.

This clonotype originated in an adult in good health. Sequenced material: blood.

CDR3 loop: CASTKTAVPWETQYF. The CDR3 nucleotides are TGTGCCAGCACCAAGACCGCGGTCCCTTGGGAGACCCAGTACTTC. The V call is TRBV7-9, the J call TRBJ2-5; D is undetermined. Trimming left V 7 bases short and J 5 bases short, with 20 bases between. This CDR3 comprises 15 residues. Germline CDR1 SEHNR, CDR2 FQNEAQ (reference sequence). Supplemented by reference TRBV7-9 and TRBJ2-5, the full variable domain reads DTGVSQNPRHKITKRGQNVTFRCDPISEHNRLYWYRQTLGQGPEFLTYFQNEAQLEKSRLLSDRFSAERPKGSFSTLEIQRTEQGDSAMYLCASTKTAVPWETQYFGPGTRLLVL.